Presented here are 31 T cell receptor beta chains from one specimen sequenced in a study of human thymus T cells. Thymic material originated from resections removed in the course of corrective heart surgery. Profiling relied on immunoSEQ multiplex PCR, and the TCRdb table lists in-frame clones only, not all of them. Here the sample spans about 120,000 clones, 90% to 95% being singletons. Source material: thymus tissue. The receptors shown here come from a boy in the first two years of life with a congenital heart defect but otherwise immunologically healthy.

The chain's CDR3 is CAWSPGRGTDTQYF. The DNA of the CDR3 is TGTGCCTGGAGTCCGGGAAGGGGCACAGATACGCAGTATTTT. This sequence joins TRBV30 and TRBJ2-3; maybe TRBD2 (5 bases). This CDR3 contains 14 residues. Deletions cut 2 bases from V and 1 base from J, with 10 bases between. Germline values: CDR1 GTSNPN, CDR2 SVGIG (reference sequence).

The V gene is TRBV16, the J gene TRBJ1-2; D is uncertain. Per the germline V gene, CDR1 is KGHSY and CDR2 is FQNENV. The CDR3 is 14 residues long. V was shortened by 0 bases and J by 2 bases, with 7 bases between the two germline ends. CDR3 DNA sequence: TGTGCCAGCAGCCAATCGCCCGTGAACTATGGCTACACCTTC. Encoded protein: CASSQSPVNYGYTF.

The V gene is TRBV15, the J gene TRBJ2-7; D may be TRBD2 (5 bases). This CDR3 is 16 amino acids long. Trimming shortened V by 5 bases and J by 1 base, and 18 bases separated the two germline ends. Per germline, CDR1 LNHNV and CDR2 YYDKDF (reference sequence). For the CDR3, the DNA is TGTGCCACCAGCGATATTGAAGCGGTCCTATCCTACGAGCAGTACTTC. Encoded protein: CATSDIEAVLSYEQYF. The whole variable domain, remainder taken from reference TRBV15 and TRBJ2-7, is DAMVIQNPRYQVTQFGKPVTLSCSQTLNHNVMYWYQQKSSQAPKLLFHYYDKDFNNEADTPDNFQSRRPNTSFCFLDIRSPGLGDTAMYLCATSDIEAVLSYEQYFGPGTRLTVT.

This clone is a singleton in its sample. This chain links TRBV11-2 with TRBJ2-7, with TRBD2 matching 7 bases. Germline CDR1 SGHAT, CDR2 FQNNGV. V dropped 0 bases and J dropped 4; count of bases not matched to a gene: 6. This CDR3 region has 15 residues. As DNA, the CDR3 is TGTGCCAGCAGCTTAGACGGGGGGATCATTTACGAGCAGTACTTC. This encodes CASSLDGGIIYEQYF.

The V and J genes are TRBV4-3 and TRBJ1-6, with D perhaps matching TRBD1 (5 bases). The V end was cut by 0 bases, the J end by 7 bases, with 7 bases between. The germline V gene has CDR1 LGHNA and CDR2 YSLEER. This CDR3 comprises 14 residues. For the CDR3, the DNA is TGCGCCAGCAGCCAAGATCGGGGGAATTCACCCCTCCACTTT. Its translation: CASSQDRGNSPLHF.

CDR3 DNA sequence: TGCGCCAGCAGACAGCAGTGGGGCACAGATACGCAGTATTTT. Translated, it gives CASRQQWGTDTQYF. The chain is built from TRBV5-1 and TRBJ2-3; D is uncertain. V was shortened by 5 bases and J by 1 base, with 11 bases between the two germline ends. Germline loops: CDR1 SGHRS, CDR2 YFSETQ. This CDR3 is built from 14 residues.

V and J are TRBV5-6 and TRBJ1-6, with TRBD1 matching over 9 bases. CDR1 and CDR2 (germline): SGHDT, YYEEEE. The CDR3 is 14 amino acids. J lost 10 bases, V lost 5 bases, and 7 bases had no gene match. In nucleotides, the CDR3 is TGTGCCAGCAGTGAGGGGGACAGGGACTCACCCCTCCACTTT. Encoded protein: CASSEGDRDSPLHF.

The rearrangement joins TRBV5-6 to TRBJ1-6; maybe TRBD1 (5 bases). Trimming took off 0 bases at V and 7 bases at J, with 11 bases between the two ends. This CDR3 has 15 amino acids. The V gene's germline CDR1 is SGHDT and CDR2 YYEEEE. CDR3 in amino acids: CASSLGAGKNSPLHF. CDR3 coding DNA: TGTGCCAGCAGCTTGGGGGCAGGGAAGAATTCACCCCTCCACTTT.

The chain carries TRBV7-2 and TRBJ1-4, with 9 bases aligning to TRBD1. The CDR3 contains 17 residues. V shed 5 bases, J shed 3 bases, and the junction held 10 bases outside the gene matches. CDR1 SGHTA and CDR2 FQGNSA come from the germline V gene. CDR3 sequence: CASSLGQGTTPNEKLFF. The CDR3 bases are TGTGCCAGCAGCCTCGGACAGGGGACGACGCCTAATGAAAAACTGTTTTTT. The whole variable domain, filled in from reference TRBV7-2 and TRBJ1-4, reads GAGVSQSPSNKVTEKGKDVELRCDPISGHTALYWYRQSLGQGLEFLIYFQGNSAPDKSGLPSDRFSAERTGGSVSTLTIQRTQQEDSAVYLCASSLGQGTTPNEKLFFGSGTQLSVL.

Here the CDR3 reads CASSSAGIYGYTF. The CDR3 region has the DNA TGTGCCAGCAGTTCCGCAGGAATCTATGGCTACACCTTC. This chain joins TRBV28 and TRBJ1-2; D unresolved. CDR1 is MDHEN and CDR2 is SYDVKM in the germline V gene. The CDR3 sequence is 13 residues long. Trimming removed 4 bases at V and 4 bases at J, with 10 bases between.

V gene TRBV10-2 combines with J gene TRBJ2-7, with 10 bases matching TRBD2. The V gene's germline CDR1 is WSHSY and CDR2 SAAADI. This CDR3 region has 18 residues. V lost 2 bases, J lost 5 bases, and 15 bases stayed unmatched. The chain's CDR3 is CASSEVPLAGAIGDEQYF. The DNA of the CDR3 is TGCGCCAGCAGTGAGGTACCCCTAGCGGGGGCCATCGGCGACGAGCAGTACTTC.

This clone was seen once. The genes are TRBV5-5 and TRBJ1-4, with a weak D call TRBD1 (5 bases). Germline V CDR1 and CDR2: SGHKS, YYEKEE (reference sequence). V was clipped by 3 bases and J by 3 bases, with 6 bases between them. The CDR3 consists of 13 residues. Here the CDR3 DNA reads TGTGCCAGCAGCTGGGGACCTAATGAAAAACTGTTTTTT. This translates into CASSWGPNEKLFF.

This chain connects TRBV28 to TRBJ1-6; 7 bases match TRBD1. Germline trimming cut 6 bases from V and 0 bases from J; bases unmatched to any gene: 11. The CDR3 is 18 amino acids. The germline CDR1 and CDR2 sequences are MDHEN and SYDVKM. The CDR3 DNA sequence: TGTGCCAGCAGCTGGTCGGGACAGCAATTCTCCTATAATTCACCCCTCCACTTT. Its protein product is CASSWSGQQFSYNSPLHF.

CDR3 sequence (DNA): TGTGCCAGCAGCGCCGGCGTCTTTAGCAATCAGCCCCAGCATTTT. Its translation: CASSAGVFSNQPQHF. V is TRBV7-9 and J is TRBJ1-5, with unresolved D. The V end was cut by 5 bases, the J end by 0 bases, with 11 bases between. Germline V gene data show CDR1 as SEHNR and CDR2 as FQNEAQ (reference sequence). The length of the CDR3 is 15 residues.

In this sample, this clone turned up once. The CDR3 reads CASRRRDRAGNTIYF. Written as DNA, the CDR3 is TGTGCCAGCAGACGCCGGGACAGGGCCGGAAACACCATATATTTT. This chain links TRBV6-5 with TRBJ1-3; 9 bases fit TRBD1. Germline V gene lookup returns CDR1 MNHEY and CDR2 SVGAGI. The V segment lost 6 bases and the J segment 4 bases; nucleotides outside the gene matches: 7. The CDR3 sequence is 15 residues long.

CDR3 sequence: CASSHWTVKYGYTF. The CDR3 DNA is TGTGCCAGCAGCCACTGGACAGTGAAGTATGGCTACACCTTC. The V gene is TRBV5-8, the J gene TRBJ1-2; tentatively, D is TRBD1 (6 bases). This CDR3 is 14 amino acids long. V gave up 4 bases and J gave up 5 bases, with 15 bases separating them. The germline CDR1 and CDR2 sequences are SGHTS and YDEGEE.

This chain links TRBV21-1 with TRBJ2-1; the D call of TRBD1 is as the table states it, not checked on the DNA. TRBV21-1 is a documented pseudogene. There are 17 residues in the CDR3. The CDR3 DNA is TGTGCCAGCAGCCCCCGGAAGGGGACAGGGACCTACAATGAGCAGTTCTTC. Translating gives CASSPRKGTGTYNEQFF.

This chain uses TRBV6-1 with TRBJ1-5; 7 bases agree with TRBD1. V trimming: 3 bases; J trimming: 5 bases; junction bases outside the gene matches: 7. CDR1 MNHNS and CDR2 SASEGT come from the germline V gene. CDR3 length: 15 amino acids. The DNA of the CDR3 is TGTGCCAGCAGTGATAACAGGGGCCCTTATCAGCCCCAGCATTTT. Protein product: CASSDNRGPYQPQHF.

The chain recombines TRBV6-1 with TRBJ1-3; D is undetermined. The CDR3 totals 16 residues. V lost 3 bases to trimming and J lost 0 bases, with 12 bases between them. Per the germline V gene, CDR1 is MNHNS and CDR2 is SASEGT. The CDR3 nucleotides read TGTGCCAGCAGTGAGCGACCTCCGGTCTCTGGAAACACCATATATTTT. Translation gives CASSERPPVSGNTIYF.

CDR3 loop: CASSSRPRGTYEQYF. Written as DNA, the CDR3 is TGTGCCAGCAGCTCTAGGCCTCGTGGAACCTACGAGCAGTACTTC. The chain recombines TRBV7-2 with TRBJ2-7; no clear D gene. Germline V gives CDR1 SGHTA, CDR2 FQGNSA. Between the trimmed V and J ends, which lost 4 bases and 2 bases, there was a span of 15 bases. This CDR3 contains 15 residues.

Comments on this clone: One end of the junction fails to match germline, which may point to a read error. The genes are TRBV7-7 and TRBJ1-2, with D hard to call. From germline, CDR1 is SSHAT and CDR2 FNYEAQ (reference sequence). The CDR3 consists of 15 residues. CDR3 sequence reads: CASSLVRWGAYGYTF. The CDR3 bases are TGTGCTAGCAGCTTAGTAAGGTGGGGAGCCTATGGCTACACCTTC.

V usage is TRBV5-1 and J usage is TRBJ2-1; D is uncertain. Germline CDR1 reads SGHRS; CDR2 reads YFSETQ. The CDR3 runs 12 residues. Trimming removed 1 base at V and 7 bases at J, with 6 bases between. The chain's CDR3 is CASSLTPNEQFF. The DNA of the CDR3 is TGCGCCAGCAGCTTGACCCCGAATGAGCAGTTCTTC.

The chain uses TRBV28 and TRBJ2-1, with unresolved D. The CDR3 runs 13 residues. Trimming took off 4 bases at V and 9 bases at J, with 13 bases between the two ends. The germline V gene has CDR1 MDHEN and CDR2 SYDVKM. Written as DNA, the CDR3 is TGTGCCAGCAGTTCCCCTATAGCAGGTGAGCAGTTCTTC. Its protein product is CASSSPIAGEQFF.

This clone was counted a few times. J is TRBJ1-2 and V is TRBV7-6, with D unclear. V shed 5 bases and J shed 5 bases, with 12 bases lying between them. There are 13 residues in the CDR3. Germline lookup yields CDR1 SGHVS and CDR2 FNYEAQ. DNA for the CDR3: TGTGCCAGCAGCCTCAACCCCGGGTATGGCTACACCTTC. As protein: CASSLNPGYGYTF.

J is TRBJ1-6 and V is TRBV11-2; TRBD1 is a possible D gene (5 bases). The CDR3 covers 14 residues. The germline V and J ends were trimmed by 1 base and 5 bases, with 6 bases remaining between them. Germline-derived CDR1 and CDR2 are SGHAT and FQNNGV. DNA of the CDR3: TGTGCCAGCAGCTTAGGCAGGGATAATTCACCCCTCCACTTT. Its translation is CASSLGRDNSPLHF. The entire variable domain, with the rest obtained from reference TRBV11-2 and TRBJ1-6, is as follows: EAGVAQSPRYKIIEKRQSVAFWCNPISGHATLYWYQQILGQGPKLLIQFQNNGVVDDSQLPKDRFSAERLKGVDSTLKIQPAKLEDSAVYLCASSLGRDNSPLHFGNGTRLTVT.

This clone was detected only once. The V call is TRBV27, the J call TRBJ1-2; D may be TRBD1 (5 bases). The CDR3 is made up of 15 amino acids. V was cut by 4 bases and J by 7 bases, with 19 bases left in between. Germline lookup yields CDR1 MNHEY and CDR2 SMNVEV (reference sequence). The DNA of the CDR3 is TGTGCCAGCAGTTGTCCCTCCGGGGGAGGATGTGGCTACACCTTC. Translated: CASSCPSGGGCGYTF.

The chain uses TRBV27 and TRBJ1-1; 9 nucleotides line up with TRBD1. From germline, CDR1 is MNHEY and CDR2 SMNVEV (reference sequence). The trim removed 4 bases at V and 4 bases at J, leaving 7 bases unmatched. The CDR3 loop spans 15 amino acids. DNA for the CDR3: TGTGCCAGCAGTTCCAATGGACAGGGGCTCACTGAAGCTTTCTTT. The encoded protein is CASSSNGQGLTEAFF.

The genes are TRBV11-2 and TRBJ2-2, with 10 bases lining up with TRBD2. The CDR3 totals 18 residues. The junction had 11 bases not matched to a gene; V was cut back by 1 base and J by 6 bases. The germline V gene has CDR1 SGHAT and CDR2 FQNNGV. In nucleotides, the CDR3 is TGTGCCAGCAGCTTAGTTCGTAGCGGGGGGCCCGCGGCCGGGGAGCTGTTTTTT. Translation: CASSLVRSGGPAAGELFF.

The chain couples TRBV29-1 to TRBJ2-3; tentative D call: TRBD2 (5 bases). The CDR3 contains 15 residues. Per the germline V gene, CDR1 is SQVTM and CDR2 is ANQGSEA. V shed 2 bases and J shed 5 bases, with 17 bases lying between them. The CDR3 here is CSVEKLEGLRDTQYF. The CDR3 DNA reads TGCAGCGTTGAAAAGTTAGAGGGTCTTAGAGATACGCAGTATTTT.

The chain has TRBV2 and TRBJ1-6, with TRBD1 identical over 7 bases. Germline V gene sequence: CDR1 SNHLY, CDR2 FYNNEI. CDR3 size: 18 residues. V was clipped by 3 bases and J by 9 bases; unmatched bases: 17. The CDR3: CASSDGEPQGRDGSPLHF. CDR3 in DNA: TGTGCCAGCAGTGACGGGGAGCCACAGGGGAGGGATGGTTCACCCCTCCACTTT.

The chain has TRBV6-5 and TRBJ2-7; 10 bases agree with TRBD2. Germline V gene sequence: CDR1 MNHEY, CDR2 SVGAGI. The J segment lost 6 bases and the V segment lost 6 bases, leaving 11 bases of the junction unmatched. This CDR3 is 15 amino acids long. This CDR3 is CASSTGTSVAAEQYF. In DNA, the CDR3 is TGTGCCAGCAGCACAGGGACTAGCGTAGCCGCCGAGCAGTACTTC.